The clone carrying this T cell receptor (beta chain) came up a few times. Its antigen is unknown. These data come from a study of T-cell reconstitution after alpha-beta-depleted transplantation in children. Study-wide results and limits: It was newly produced T cells that mostly accounted for T-cell counts and diversity one year after transplant. As was reported, about two months after transplant, alpha-beta T cells came from several hundred expanded graft clones. Where some patients showed high TCRbeta diversity at day 60, it came from recipient T cells and thymic progenitors that had survived.

V trimming: 2 bases; J trimming: 1 base; junction bases outside the gene matches: 7. The CDR3 is made up of 16 amino acids. The germline gives CDR1 ENHRY, CDR2 SYGVKD. A TCRbeta library incorporating unique molecular identifiers was prepared. TCRdb used MiXCR to reprocess the PCR reads, holding one entry per CDR3 protein. The repertoire holds about 980,000 distinct CDR3 sequences, with about 30% as singletons. The starting material was PBMCs, mostly from graft donor cells, obtained 360 days after TCRalphabeta/CD19-depleted stem cell transplant. The chain carries TRBV10-3 and TRBJ2-5; TRBD1 matches at 7 bases. The sequence was obtained from a boy younger than two who had a stem cell transplant for SCID, so the T cells may come from the graft donor. CDR3 region: CAISEETGTFQETQYF. In DNA, the CDR3 is TGTGCCATCAGTGAGGAGACAGGGACCTTCCAAGAGACCCAGTACTTC.